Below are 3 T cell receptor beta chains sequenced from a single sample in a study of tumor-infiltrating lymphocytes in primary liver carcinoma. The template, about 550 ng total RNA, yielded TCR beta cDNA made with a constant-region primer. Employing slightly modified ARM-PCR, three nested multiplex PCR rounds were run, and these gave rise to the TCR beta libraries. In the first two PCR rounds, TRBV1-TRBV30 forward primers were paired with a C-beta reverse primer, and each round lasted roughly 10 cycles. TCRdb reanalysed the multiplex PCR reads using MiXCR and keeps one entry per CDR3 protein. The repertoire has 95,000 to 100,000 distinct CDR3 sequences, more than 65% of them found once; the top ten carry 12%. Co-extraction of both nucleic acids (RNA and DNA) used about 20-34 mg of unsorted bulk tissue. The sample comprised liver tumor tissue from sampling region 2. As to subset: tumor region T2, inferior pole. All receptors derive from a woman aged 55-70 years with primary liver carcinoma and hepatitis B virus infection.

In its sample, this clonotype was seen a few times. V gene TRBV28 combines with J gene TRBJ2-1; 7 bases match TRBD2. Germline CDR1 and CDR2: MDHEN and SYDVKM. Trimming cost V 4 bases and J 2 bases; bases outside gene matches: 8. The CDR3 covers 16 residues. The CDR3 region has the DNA TGTGCCAGCAGTTCCCCTGGCGGGAGCGCCTACAATGAGCAGTTCTTC. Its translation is CASSSPGGSAYNEQFF.

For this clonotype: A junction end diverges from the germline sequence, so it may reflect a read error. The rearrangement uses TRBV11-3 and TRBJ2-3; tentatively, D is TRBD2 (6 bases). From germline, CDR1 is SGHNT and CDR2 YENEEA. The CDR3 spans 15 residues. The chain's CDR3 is CANSPPVGGTDTQYF. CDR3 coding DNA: TGTGCCAACAGCCCCCCGGTGGGAGGAACAGATACGCAGTATTTT. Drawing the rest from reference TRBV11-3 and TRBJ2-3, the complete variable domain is EAGVVQSPRYKIIEKKQPVAFWCNPISGHNTLYWYLQNLGQGPELLIRYENEEAVDDSQLPKDRFSAERLKGVDSTLKIQPAELGDSAVYLCANSPPVGGTDTQYFGPGTRLTVL.

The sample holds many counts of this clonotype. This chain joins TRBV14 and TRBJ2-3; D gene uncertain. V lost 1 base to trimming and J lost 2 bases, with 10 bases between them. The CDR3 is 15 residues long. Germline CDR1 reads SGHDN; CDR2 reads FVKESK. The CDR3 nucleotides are TGTGCCAGCAGCCAAGGGTACTCTAACACAGATACGCAGTATTTT. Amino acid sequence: CASSQGYSNTDTQYF.